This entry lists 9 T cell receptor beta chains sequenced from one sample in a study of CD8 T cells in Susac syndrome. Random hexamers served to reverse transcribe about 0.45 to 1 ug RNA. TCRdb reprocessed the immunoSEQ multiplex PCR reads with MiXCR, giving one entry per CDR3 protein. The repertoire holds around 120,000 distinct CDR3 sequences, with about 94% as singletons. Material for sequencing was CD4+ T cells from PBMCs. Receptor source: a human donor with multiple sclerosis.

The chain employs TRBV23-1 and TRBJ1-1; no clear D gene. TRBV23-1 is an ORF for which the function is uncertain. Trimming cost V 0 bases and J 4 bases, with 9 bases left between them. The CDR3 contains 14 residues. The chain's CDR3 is CASSQSRPVTEAFF. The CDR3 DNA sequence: TGCGCCAGCAGTCAATCGAGACCCGTCACTGAAGCTTTCTTT.

The CDR3 nucleotides are TGTGCCAGTAGTCTGGCTCGGGCCGGCACCGGGGAGCTGTTTTTT. It encodes CASSLARAGTGELFF. The J gene is TRBJ2-2, the V gene TRBV19; D ambiguous. CDR3 length equals 15 residues. Trimming removed 5 bases at V and 4 bases at J, with 14 bases between. Germline lookup yields CDR1 LNHDA and CDR2 SQIVND (reference sequence).

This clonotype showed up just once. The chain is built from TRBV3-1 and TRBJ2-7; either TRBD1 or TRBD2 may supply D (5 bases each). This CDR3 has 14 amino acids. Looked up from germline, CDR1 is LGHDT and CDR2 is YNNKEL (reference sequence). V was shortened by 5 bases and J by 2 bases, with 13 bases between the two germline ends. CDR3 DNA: TGTGCCAGCAGCTTTCGGGACGGCACCTACGAGCAGTACTTC. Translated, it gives CASSFRDGTYEQYF.

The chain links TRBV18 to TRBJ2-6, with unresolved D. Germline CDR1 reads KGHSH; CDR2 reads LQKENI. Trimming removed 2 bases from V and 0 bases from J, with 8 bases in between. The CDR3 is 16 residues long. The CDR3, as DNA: TGTGCCAGCTCACCAAGGTTGGCCTCTGGGGCCAACGTCCTGACTTTC. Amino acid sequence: CASSPRLASGANVLTF.

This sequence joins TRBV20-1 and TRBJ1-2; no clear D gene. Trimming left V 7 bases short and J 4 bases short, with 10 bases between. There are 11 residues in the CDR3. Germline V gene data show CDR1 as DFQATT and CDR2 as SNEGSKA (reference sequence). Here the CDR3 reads CSVPSLYGYTF. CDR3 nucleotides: TGCAGTGTCCCAAGCCTCTATGGCTACACCTTC.

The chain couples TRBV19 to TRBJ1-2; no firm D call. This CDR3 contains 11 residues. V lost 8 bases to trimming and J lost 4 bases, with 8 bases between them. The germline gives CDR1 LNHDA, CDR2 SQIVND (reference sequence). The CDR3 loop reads CASRLGYGYTF. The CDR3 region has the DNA TGTGCCAGTCGACTTGGCTATGGCTACACCTTC.

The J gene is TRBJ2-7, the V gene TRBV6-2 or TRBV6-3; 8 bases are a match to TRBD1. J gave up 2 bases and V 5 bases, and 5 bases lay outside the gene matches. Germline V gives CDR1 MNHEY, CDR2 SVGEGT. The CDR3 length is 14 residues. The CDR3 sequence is CASSPRTGTYEQYF. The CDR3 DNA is TGTGCCAGCAGTCCTCGGACAGGGACCTACGAGCAGTACTTC.

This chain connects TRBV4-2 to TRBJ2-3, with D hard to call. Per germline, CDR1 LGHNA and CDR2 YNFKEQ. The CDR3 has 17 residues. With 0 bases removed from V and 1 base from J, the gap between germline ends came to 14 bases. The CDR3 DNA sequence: TGTGCCAGCAGCCAAGATCTGCGAACCTGGGGCACAGATACGCAGTATTTT. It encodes CASSQDLRTWGTDTQYF.

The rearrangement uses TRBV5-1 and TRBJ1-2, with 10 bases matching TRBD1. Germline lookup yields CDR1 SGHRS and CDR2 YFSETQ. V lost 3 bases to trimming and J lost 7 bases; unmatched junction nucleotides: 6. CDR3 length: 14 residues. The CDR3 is CASSSLGTGVGYTF. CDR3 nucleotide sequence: TGCGCCAGCAGCTCGCTAGGGACAGGGGTTGGCTACACCTTC.